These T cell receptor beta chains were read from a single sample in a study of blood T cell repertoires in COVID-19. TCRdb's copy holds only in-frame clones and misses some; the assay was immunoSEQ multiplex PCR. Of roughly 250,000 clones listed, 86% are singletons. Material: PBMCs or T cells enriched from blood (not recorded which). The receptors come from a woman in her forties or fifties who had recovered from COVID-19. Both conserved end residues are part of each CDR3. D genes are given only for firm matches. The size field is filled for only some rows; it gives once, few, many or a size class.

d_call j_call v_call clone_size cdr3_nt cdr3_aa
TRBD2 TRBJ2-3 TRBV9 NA TGTGCCAGCAGCGCCGGATTAGCGGGCGGGCGGGCAGATACGCAGTATTTT CASSAGLAGGRADTQYF
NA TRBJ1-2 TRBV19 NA TGTGCCAGTAATGACAGGTGGGAGAACTATGGCTACACCTTC CASNDRWENYGYTF
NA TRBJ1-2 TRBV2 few TGTGCCAGCAGTGAAGCGCGGGGAACCTACACCTTC CASSEARGTYTF
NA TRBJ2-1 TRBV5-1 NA TGCGCCAGCAGCCGGGGGAGATTGTCCTACAATGAGCAGTTCTTC CASSRGRLSYNEQFF
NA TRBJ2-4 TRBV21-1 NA TGTGCCAGCAGCAGACTACAGGGACGAGGAAACATTCAGTACTTC CASSRLQGRGNIQYF
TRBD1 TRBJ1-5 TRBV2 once TGTGCCAGCAAGAGGGACAGGGGAAGCAATCAGCCCCAGCATTTT CASKRDRGSNQPQHF
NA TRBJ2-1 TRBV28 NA TGTGCCAGCAGCCGGACCCGGGCCAGGGCCTACAATGAGCAGTTCTTC CASSRTRARAYNEQFF
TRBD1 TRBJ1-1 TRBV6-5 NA TGTGCCAGCACCCTCAGGGGGTGGACTGAAGCTTTCTTT CASTLRGWTEAFF
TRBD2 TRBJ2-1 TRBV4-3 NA TGCGCCAGCAGCCAAGCGCTAGCGGGAGAGCAGTTCTTC CASSQALAGEQFF
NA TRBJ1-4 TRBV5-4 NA TGTGCCAGCAGCTTGGCCGGAGTCAATGAAAAACTGTTTTTT CASSLAGVNEKLFF
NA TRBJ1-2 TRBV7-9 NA TGTGCCAGCAGCCTTGGCCCGAACTATGGCTACACCTTC CASSLGPNYGYTF
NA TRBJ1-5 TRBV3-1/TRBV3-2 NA TGTGCCAGCAGCCAAGATCGTCAGCCCCAGCATTTT CASSQDRQPQHF
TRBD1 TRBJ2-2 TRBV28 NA TGTGCCAGCAATTTGGACAGGGCCTTCGGGGAGCTGTTTTTT CASNLDRAFGELFF
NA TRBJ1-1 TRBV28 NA TGTGCCAGCAGTCTCTTGGCGAACACTGAAGCTTTCTTT CASSLLANTEAFF
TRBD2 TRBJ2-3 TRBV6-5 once TGTGCCAGCAGTTCTGGGGGGAACGAGCGGGGCCGGTATTTT CASSSGGNERGRYF
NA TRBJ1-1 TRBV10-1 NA TGCGCCAGCAGTTTGGACATCTACACTGAAGCTTTCTTT CASSLDIYTEAFF
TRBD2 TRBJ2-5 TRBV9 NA TGTGCCAGCAGCTTGACTAGCGGGAGATTAGAGACCCAGTACTTC CASSLTSGRLETQYF
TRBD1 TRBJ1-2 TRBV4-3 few TGCGCCAGCACAAAGACCGGGACAGGGGCGAACTATGGCTACACCTTC CASTKTGTGANYGYTF
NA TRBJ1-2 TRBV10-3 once TGTGCCATTTCGGGAGGCTCGCGGGCGGACTATGGCTACACCTTC CAISGGSRADYGYTF
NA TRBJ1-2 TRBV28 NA TGTGCCAGCAGCCCTTGGGGCTTAGAAAGAGATGGCTACACCTTC CASSPWGLERDGYTF
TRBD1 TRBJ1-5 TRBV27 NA TGTGCCAGCAGTTCTAATAGGGGGCGCTGGGGAGTCAATCAGCCCCAGCATTTT CASSSNRGRWGVNQPQHF
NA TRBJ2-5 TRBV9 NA TGTGCCAGCAGCGTAGGCCCGGGTGAGACCCAGTACTTC CASSVGPGETQYF
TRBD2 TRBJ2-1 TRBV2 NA TGTGCCAGCAGTGTACGGCTAGCGGGGGGCAATGAGCAGTTCTTC CASSVRLAGGNEQFF
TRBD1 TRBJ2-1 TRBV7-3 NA TGTGCCAGCAGCTTGCGACAGGGGTCCGTTGAGCAGTTCTTC CASSLRQGSVEQFF
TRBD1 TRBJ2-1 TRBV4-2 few TGTGCCAGCAGCTACAGGGGTGAGCAGTTCTTC CASSYRGEQFF
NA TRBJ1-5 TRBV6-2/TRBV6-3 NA TGTGCCAGCAGTTTCCGGGGTCGTGCCAACCAGCCCCAGCATTTT CASSFRGRANQPQHF